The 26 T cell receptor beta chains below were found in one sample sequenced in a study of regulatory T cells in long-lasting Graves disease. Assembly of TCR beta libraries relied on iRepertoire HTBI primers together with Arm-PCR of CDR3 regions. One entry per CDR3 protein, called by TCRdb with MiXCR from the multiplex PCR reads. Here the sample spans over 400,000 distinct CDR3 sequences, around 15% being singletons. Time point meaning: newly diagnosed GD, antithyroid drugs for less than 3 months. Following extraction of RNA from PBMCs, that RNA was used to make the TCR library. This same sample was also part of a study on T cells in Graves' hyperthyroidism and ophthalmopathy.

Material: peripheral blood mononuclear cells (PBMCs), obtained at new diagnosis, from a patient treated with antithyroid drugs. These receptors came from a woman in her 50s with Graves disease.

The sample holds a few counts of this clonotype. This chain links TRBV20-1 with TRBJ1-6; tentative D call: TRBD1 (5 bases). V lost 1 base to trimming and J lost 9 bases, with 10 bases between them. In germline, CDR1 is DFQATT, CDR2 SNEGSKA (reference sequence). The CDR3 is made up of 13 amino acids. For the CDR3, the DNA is TGCAGTGCTAGAGGGGGGGGTAGTTCACCCCTCCACTTT. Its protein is CSARGGGSSPLHF.

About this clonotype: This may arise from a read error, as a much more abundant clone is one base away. The CDR3 nucleotides read TGTGCCAGCAGTGGAGGACAGCGCGGGTATGGCTACACCTTC. Encoded protein: CASSGGQRGYGYTF. V and J are TRBV6-2 or TRBV6-3 and TRBJ1-2; weak D call: TRBD1 (6 bases). The CDR3 covers 14 residues. V lost 5 bases and J 5 bases, leaving 15 bases between the germline ends. CDR1 is MNHEY and CDR2 is SVGEGT in the germline V gene.

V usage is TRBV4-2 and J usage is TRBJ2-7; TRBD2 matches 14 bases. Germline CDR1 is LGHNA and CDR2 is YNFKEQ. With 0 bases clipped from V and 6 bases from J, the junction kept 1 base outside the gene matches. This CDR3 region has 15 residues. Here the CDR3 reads CASSQEGLAGVEQYF. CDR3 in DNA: TGTGCCAGCAGCCAAGAGGGACTAGCGGGAGTCGAGCAGTACTTC.

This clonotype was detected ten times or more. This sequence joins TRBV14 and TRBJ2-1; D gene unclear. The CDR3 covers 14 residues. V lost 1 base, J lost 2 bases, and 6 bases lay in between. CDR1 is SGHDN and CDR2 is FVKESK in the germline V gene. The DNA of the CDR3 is TGTGCCAGCAGCCAAGTAACGACCTACAATGAGCAGTTCTTC. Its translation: CASSQVTTYNEQFF.

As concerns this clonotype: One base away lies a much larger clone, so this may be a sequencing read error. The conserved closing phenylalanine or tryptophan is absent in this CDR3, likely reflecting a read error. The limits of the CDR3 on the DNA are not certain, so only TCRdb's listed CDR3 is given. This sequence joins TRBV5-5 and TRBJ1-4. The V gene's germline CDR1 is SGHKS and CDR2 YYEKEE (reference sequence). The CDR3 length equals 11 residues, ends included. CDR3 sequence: CASSLVGSWTL.

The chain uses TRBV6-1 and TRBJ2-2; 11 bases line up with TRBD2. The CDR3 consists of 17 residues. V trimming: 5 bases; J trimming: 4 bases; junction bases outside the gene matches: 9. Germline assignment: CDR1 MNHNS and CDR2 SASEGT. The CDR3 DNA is TGTGCCAGCAGTATAATAGCGGGAGGGCCGGGCACCGGGGAGCTGTTTTTT. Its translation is CASSIIAGGPGTGELFF.

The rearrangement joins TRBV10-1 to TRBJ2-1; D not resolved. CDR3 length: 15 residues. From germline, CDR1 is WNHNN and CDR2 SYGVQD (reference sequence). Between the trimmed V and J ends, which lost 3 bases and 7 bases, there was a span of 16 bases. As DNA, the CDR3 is TGCGCCAGCAGTGAAAGTTGGGTATCTTCAAATGAGCAGTTCTTC. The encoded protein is CASSESWVSSNEQFF.

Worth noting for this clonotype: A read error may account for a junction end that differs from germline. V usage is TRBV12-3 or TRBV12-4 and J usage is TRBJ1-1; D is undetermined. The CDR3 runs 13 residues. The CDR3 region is CASSLTLNTEALF. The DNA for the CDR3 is TGTGCCAGCAGTTTGACGTTGAACACTGAAGCTTTATTT.

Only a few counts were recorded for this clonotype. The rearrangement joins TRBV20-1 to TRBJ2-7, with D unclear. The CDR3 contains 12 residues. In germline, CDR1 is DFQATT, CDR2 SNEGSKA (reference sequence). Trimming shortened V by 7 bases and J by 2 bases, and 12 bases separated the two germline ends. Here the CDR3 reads CSVAQDPYEQYF. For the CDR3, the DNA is TGCAGTGTTGCTCAGGATCCCTACGAGCAGTACTTC.

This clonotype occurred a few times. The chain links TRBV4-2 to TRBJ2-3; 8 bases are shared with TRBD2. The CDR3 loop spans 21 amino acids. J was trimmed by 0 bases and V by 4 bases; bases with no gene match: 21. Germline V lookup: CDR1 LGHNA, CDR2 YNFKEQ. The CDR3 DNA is TGTGCCAGCAGCCCACTCTCAAACCCAGTCACTAGCGGACCTAGCACAGATACGCAGTATTTT. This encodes CASSPLSNPVTSGPSTDTQYF.

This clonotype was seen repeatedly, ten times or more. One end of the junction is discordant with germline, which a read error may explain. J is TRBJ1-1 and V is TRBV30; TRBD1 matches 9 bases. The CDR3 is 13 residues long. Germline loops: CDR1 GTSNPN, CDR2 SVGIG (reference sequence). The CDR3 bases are TGTGCCTGGGGACAGGGGCTGAACACTGAAGCTTTTTTT. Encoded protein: CAWGQGLNTEAFF.

CDR3 in amino acids: CASSKGLAESTDTQYF. The CDR3, as DNA: TGTGCCAGCAGCAAAGGACTAGCGGAAAGCACAGATACGCAGTATTTT. This rearrangement joins TRBV7-2 to TRBJ2-3, with TRBD2 identical over 10 bases. This CDR3 is built from 16 residues. Germline trimming cut 5 bases from V and 0 bases from J; bases unmatched to any gene: 5. The V gene's germline CDR1 is SGHTA and CDR2 FQGNSA.

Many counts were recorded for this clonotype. CDR3 nucleotide sequence: TGTGCCATCAGTGATAGTCGGTCTCAGAGCATTCAGTACTTC. As protein: CAISDSRSQSIQYF. This sequence joins TRBV10-3 and TRBJ2-4; D is unresolved. The CDR3 is 14 residues long. The V and J ends lost 3 bases and 9 bases respectively, with 15 bases between them. Germline-derived CDR1 and CDR2 are ENHRY and SYGVKD.

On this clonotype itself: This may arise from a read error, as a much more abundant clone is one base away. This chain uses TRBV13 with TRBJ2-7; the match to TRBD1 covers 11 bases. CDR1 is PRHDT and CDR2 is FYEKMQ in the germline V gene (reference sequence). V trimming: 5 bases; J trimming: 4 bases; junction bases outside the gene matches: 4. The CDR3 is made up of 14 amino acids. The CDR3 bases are TGTGCCAGCAGCAACCGGGACAGGGGGTACGAGCAGTACTTC. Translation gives CASSNRDRGYEQYF.

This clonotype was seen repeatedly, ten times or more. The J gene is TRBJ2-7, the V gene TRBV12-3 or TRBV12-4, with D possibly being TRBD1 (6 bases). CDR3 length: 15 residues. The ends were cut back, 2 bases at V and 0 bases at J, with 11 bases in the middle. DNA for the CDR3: TGTGCCAGCAGTTTATCTGGCAGGGGCTCCTACGAGCAGTACTTC. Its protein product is CASSLSGRGSYEQYF.

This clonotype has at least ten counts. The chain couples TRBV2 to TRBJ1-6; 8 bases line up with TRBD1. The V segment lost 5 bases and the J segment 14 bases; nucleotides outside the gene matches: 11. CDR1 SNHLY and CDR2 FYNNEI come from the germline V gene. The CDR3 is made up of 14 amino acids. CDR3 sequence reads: CASSPGQGPGALHF. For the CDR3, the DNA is TGTGCCAGCAGTCCTGGACAGGGACCAGGAGCCCTCCACTTT.

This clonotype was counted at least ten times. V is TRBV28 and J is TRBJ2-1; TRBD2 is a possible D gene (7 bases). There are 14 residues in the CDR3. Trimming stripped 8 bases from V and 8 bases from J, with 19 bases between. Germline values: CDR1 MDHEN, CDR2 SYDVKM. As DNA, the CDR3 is TGTGCCAGCGTTGGGGGGGGGACACACCATGAGCAGTTCTTC. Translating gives CASVGGGTHHEQFF.

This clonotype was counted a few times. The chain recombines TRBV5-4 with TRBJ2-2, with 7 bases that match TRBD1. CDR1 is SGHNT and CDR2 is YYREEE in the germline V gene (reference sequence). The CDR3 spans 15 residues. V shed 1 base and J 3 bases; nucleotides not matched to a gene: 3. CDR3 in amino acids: CASSLNRGDTGELFF. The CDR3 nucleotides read TGTGCCAGCAGCTTGAACAGGGGCGACACCGGGGAGCTGTTTTTT.

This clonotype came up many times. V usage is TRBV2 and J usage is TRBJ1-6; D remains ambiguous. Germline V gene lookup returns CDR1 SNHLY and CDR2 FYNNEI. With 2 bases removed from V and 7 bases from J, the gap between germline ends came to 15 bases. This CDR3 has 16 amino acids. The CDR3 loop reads CASSESRNTGNSPLHF. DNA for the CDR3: TGTGCCAGCAGTGAATCCCGAAATACCGGGAATTCACCCCTCCACTTT.

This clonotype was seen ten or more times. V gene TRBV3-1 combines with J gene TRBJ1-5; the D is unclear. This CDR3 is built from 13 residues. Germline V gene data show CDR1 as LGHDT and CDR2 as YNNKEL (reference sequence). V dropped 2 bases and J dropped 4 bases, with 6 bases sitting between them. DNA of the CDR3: TGTGCCAGCAGCCAAAGGGATAATCAGCCCCAGCATTTT. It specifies CASSQRDNQPQHF.

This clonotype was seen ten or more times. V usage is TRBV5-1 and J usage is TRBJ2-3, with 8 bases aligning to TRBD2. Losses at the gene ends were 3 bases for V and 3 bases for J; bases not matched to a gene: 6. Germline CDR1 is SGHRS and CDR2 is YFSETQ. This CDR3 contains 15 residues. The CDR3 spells CASSSGGETTDTQYF. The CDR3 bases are TGCGCCAGCAGCTCGGGGGGGGAGACGACAGATACGCAGTATTTT.

The DNA of the CDR3 is TGTGCCAGCAGCCTCTCGTCGGCGGGATGGTACAATGAGCAGTTCTTC. Encoded protein: CASSLSSAGWYNEQFF. This sequence joins TRBV7-3 and TRBJ2-1, with a tentative D call TRBD2 (6 bases). The CDR3 loop spans 16 amino acids. The V gene lost 5 bases and the J gene lost 4 bases, with 18 bases spanning the gap. From germline, CDR1 is SGHTA and CDR2 FQGTGA. Full variable domain (missing parts from reference TRBV7-3 and TRBJ2-1): GAGVSQTPSNKVTEKGKYVELRCDPISGHTALYWYRQSLGQGPEFLIYFQGTGAADDSGLPNDRFFAVRPEGSVSTLKIQRTERGDSAVYLCASSLSSAGWYNEQFFGPGTRLTVL.

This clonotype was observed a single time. CDR3: CASSLMGQGTNTEAFF. The CDR3 DNA follows: TGCGCCAGCAGCTTGATGGGACAGGGCACAAACACTGAAGCTTTCTTT. This chain links TRBV5-1 with TRBJ1-1, with 9 nucleotides matching TRBD1. V shed 1 base, J shed 2 bases, and the junction held 6 bases outside the gene matches. This CDR3 region has 16 residues. CDR1 and CDR2 from the germline V gene are SGHRS and YFSETQ.

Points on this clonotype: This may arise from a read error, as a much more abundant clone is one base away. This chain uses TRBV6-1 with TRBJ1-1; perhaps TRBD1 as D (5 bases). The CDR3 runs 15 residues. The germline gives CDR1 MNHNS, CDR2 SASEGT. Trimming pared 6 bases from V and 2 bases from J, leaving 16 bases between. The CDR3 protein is CASRPRTFINTEAFF. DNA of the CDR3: TGTGCCAGCAGACCCCGGACATTTATTAACACTGAAGCTTTCTTT.

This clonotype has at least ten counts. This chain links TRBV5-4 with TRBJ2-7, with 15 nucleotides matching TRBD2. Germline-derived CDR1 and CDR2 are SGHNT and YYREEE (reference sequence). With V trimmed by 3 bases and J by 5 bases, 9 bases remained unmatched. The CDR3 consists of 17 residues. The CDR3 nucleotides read TGTGCCAGCAGCTCGGGGACTAGCGGGAGGACTACCCACGAGCAGTACTTC. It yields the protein CASSSGTSGRTTHEQYF.

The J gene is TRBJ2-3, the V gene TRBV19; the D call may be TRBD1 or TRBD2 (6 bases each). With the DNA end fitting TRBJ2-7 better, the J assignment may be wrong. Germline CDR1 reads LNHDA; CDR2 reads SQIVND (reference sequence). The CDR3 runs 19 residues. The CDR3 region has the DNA TGTGCCAGTAGTATGGAGTGGGGCGCCGGAGGGGGATTTTTCTACGAGCAGTACTTC. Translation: CASSMEWGAGGGFFYEQYF.